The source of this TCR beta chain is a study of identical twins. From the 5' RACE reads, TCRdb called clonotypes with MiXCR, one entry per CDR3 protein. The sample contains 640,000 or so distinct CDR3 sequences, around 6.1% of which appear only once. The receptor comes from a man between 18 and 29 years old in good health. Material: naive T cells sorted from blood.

The DNA for the CDR3 is TGTGCCACCAGCCCTTCCTATAGCGCGGCCCAGTTCTTC. Its translation is CATSPSYSAAQFF. The rearrangement uses TRBV24-1 and TRBJ2-1, with D tentatively TRBD2 (5 bases). CDR1 is KGHDR and CDR2 is SFDVKD in the germline V gene. The CDR3 is 13 residues long. V dropped 7 bases and J dropped 13 bases, with 19 bases sitting between them.